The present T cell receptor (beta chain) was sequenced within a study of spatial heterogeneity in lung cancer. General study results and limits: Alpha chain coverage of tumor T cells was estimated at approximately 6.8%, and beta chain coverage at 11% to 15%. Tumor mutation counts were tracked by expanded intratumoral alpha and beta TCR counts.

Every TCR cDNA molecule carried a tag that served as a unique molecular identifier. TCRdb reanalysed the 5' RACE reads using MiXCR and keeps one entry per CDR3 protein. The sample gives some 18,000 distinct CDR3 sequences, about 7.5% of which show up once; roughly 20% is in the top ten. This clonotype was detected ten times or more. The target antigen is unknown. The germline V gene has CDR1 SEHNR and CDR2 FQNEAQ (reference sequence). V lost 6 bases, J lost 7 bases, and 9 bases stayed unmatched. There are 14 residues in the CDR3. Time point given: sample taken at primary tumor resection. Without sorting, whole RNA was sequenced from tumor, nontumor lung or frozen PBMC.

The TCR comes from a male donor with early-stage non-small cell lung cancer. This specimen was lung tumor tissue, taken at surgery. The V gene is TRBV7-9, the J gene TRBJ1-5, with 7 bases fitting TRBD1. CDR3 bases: TGTGCCAGCAGTGACTCCTCAGGGGGGCAGCCCCAGCATTTT. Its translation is CASSDSSGGQPQHF.